A single sample is the source of the 21 T cell receptor beta chains below, sequenced in a study of blood T cell repertoires in COVID-19. Profiled with immunoSEQ multiplex PCR; TCRdb holds only in-frame clones, not every one. The data show over 200,000 clones, with over 80% seen just once and roughly 30% held by the top ten. Material: peripheral blood. Every receptor here comes from a man aged 35-49 years with acute or convalescent COVID-19.

This clone was seen only once. The rearrangement joins TRBV28 to TRBJ2-3; TRBD1 might be the D (7 bases). Trimming pared 4 bases from V and 6 bases from J, leaving 20 bases between. The CDR3 runs 16 residues. The V gene's germline CDR1 is MDHEN and CDR2 SYDVKM. Here the CDR3 DNA reads TGTGCCAGCAGTTACCAGGGGGGAGGTGCTTGGGATACGCAGTATTTT. Amino acid sequence: CASSYQGGGAWDTQYF.

This chain connects TRBV7-2 to TRBJ2-3; 8 nucleotides agree with TRBD2. The junction had 6 bases not matched to a gene; V was cut back by 0 bases and J by 1 base. Per the germline V gene, CDR1 is SGHTA and CDR2 is FQGNSA. The CDR3 covers 17 residues. CDR3 nucleotide sequence: TGTGCCAGCAGCTTAGCCCCAACAGCGGGGGGCACAGATACGCAGTATTTT. This encodes CASSLAPTAGGTDTQYF.

The chain couples TRBV5-1 to TRBJ1-2; D gene unclear. CDR3 length: 15 amino acids. V was clipped by 0 bases and J by 0 bases, with 9 bases between them. Germline V gene data show CDR1 as SGHRS and CDR2 as YFSETQ. CDR3 amino acids: CASSLGGRSNYGYTF. For the CDR3, the DNA is TGCGCCAGCAGCTTGGGAGGTCGTTCTAACTATGGCTACACCTTC.

This chain connects TRBV5-5 to TRBJ1-2, with a tentative D call TRBD1 (6 bases). The germline V and J ends were trimmed by 1 base and 3 bases, with 13 bases remaining between them. CDR1 and CDR2 (germline): SGHKS, YYEKEE (reference sequence). This CDR3 is built from 15 residues. The CDR3 loop reads CASSLLGQLYYGYTF. DNA of the CDR3: TGTGCCAGCAGCTTGCTAGGACAGTTGTACTATGGCTACACCTTC.

This chain connects TRBV5-1 to TRBJ1-6; 10 bases map to TRBD1. This CDR3 spans 14 amino acids. Per germline, CDR1 SGHRS and CDR2 YFSETQ. Trimming at V came to 3 bases and at J to 10 bases, leaving 4 bases not matched to a gene. CDR3 nucleotide sequence: TGCGCCAGCAGCTGGGACAGGGGCCGGTCACCCCTCCACTTT. Translated, it gives CASSWDRGRSPLHF.

The chain has TRBV5-6 and TRBJ1-1; D unclear. Trimming took off 3 bases at V and 0 bases at J, with 6 bases between the two ends. Germline V gives CDR1 SGHDT, CDR2 YYEEEE. The CDR3 spans 13 residues. The CDR3, as DNA: TGTGCCAGCAGCTATTACATGAACACTGAAGCTTTCTTT. As protein: CASSYYMNTEAFF.

V gene TRBV21-1 combines with J gene TRBJ1-4. TRBV21-1 is termed a pseudogene. This CDR3 contains 17 residues. CDR3 sequence: CASSPATPSATNEKLFF. The DNA of the CDR3 is TGTGCCAGCAGCCCAGCGACCCCGTCGGCAACTAATGAAAAACTGTTTTTT.

The chain uses TRBV15 and TRBJ1-1; D uncertain. The V end was cut by 1 base, the J end by 0 bases, with 6 bases between. Germline loops: CDR1 LNHNV, CDR2 YYDKDF (reference sequence). The CDR3 runs 14 residues. In DNA, the CDR3 is TGTGCCACCAGCAGAGTAAGCCTGAACACTGAAGCTTTCTTT. It translates to CATSRVSLNTEAFF.

CDR3 nucleotides: TGTGCCAGCAGACTGACAGGGAGCGGAGAAAAACTGTTTTTT. Translation: CASRLTGSGEKLFF. The chain has TRBV27 and TRBJ1-4; 7 bases are a match to TRBD1. Germline CDR1 is MNHEY and CDR2 is SMNVEV (reference sequence). V shed 6 bases and J 8 bases; nucleotides not matched to a gene: 9. The CDR3 is made up of 14 amino acids.

The V gene is TRBV5-1, the J gene TRBJ2-3; perhaps TRBD1 as D (5 bases). The V end lost 4 bases, the J end lost 0 bases, and 18 bases lay between the germline ends. This CDR3 is built from 17 residues. Per germline, CDR1 SGHRS and CDR2 YFSETQ. In DNA, the CDR3 is TGCGCCAGCAGCCATCGGCGGACAACGAAGAGCACAGATACGCAGTATTTT. Protein product: CASSHRRTTKSTDTQYF.

This clone was picked up one time. The chain links TRBV3-1 (or the pseudogene TRBV3-2) to TRBJ2-2, with 14 bases that match TRBD2. With V trimmed by 2 bases and J by 7 bases, 3 bases remained unmatched. The CDR3 runs 16 residues. Per the germline V gene, CDR1 is LGHDT and CDR2 is YNNKEL (reference sequence). CDR3: CASSQRLAGGLGELFF. The DNA of the CDR3 is TGTGCCAGCAGCCAAAGACTAGCGGGAGGGCTCGGGGAGCTGTTTTTT.

A note on this clone: This CDR3 is also generated by other DNA sequences in the sample. The rearrangement uses TRBV27 and TRBJ2-1; D gene unclear. The CDR3 is 12 amino acids. Germline V CDR1 and CDR2: MNHEY, SMNVEV (reference sequence). Between the trimmed V and J ends, which lost 3 bases and 6 bases, there was a span of 6 bases. The CDR3 loop is CASSFPGNEQFF. The CDR3 DNA follows: TGTGCCAGCAGTTTTCCCGGCAATGAGCAGTTCTTC.

The chain is built from TRBV2 and TRBJ1-1, with 7 bases fitting TRBD1. The CDR3 loop spans 15 amino acids. Germline V lookup: CDR1 SNHLY, CDR2 FYNNEI. The V segment lost 5 bases and the J segment 6 bases; nucleotides outside the gene matches: 12. The CDR3 reads CASSKERTGRPEAFF. The CDR3 DNA is TGTGCCAGCAGTAAGGAAAGGACAGGCCGGCCTGAAGCTTTCTTT.

The genes are TRBV5-4 and TRBJ2-7; TRBD2 agrees at 12 bases. Trimming cost V 6 bases and J 3 bases; bases outside gene matches: 7. The CDR3 loop spans 15 amino acids. Germline loops: CDR1 SGHNT, CDR2 YYREEE (reference sequence). CDR3 nucleotide sequence: TGTGCCAGCACCCAAGAGGGACTAGCGGGCTACGAGCAGTACTTC. Its translation: CASTQEGLAGYEQYF.

J is TRBJ2-1 and V is TRBV4-3; 10 bases fit TRBD1. The CDR3 is 16 amino acids. CDR1 is LGHNA, CDR2 YSLEER, per germline. The trim removed 4 bases at V and 6 bases at J, leaving 9 bases unmatched. Here the CDR3 reads CASSPVRTGGINEQFF. In DNA, the CDR3 is TGCGCCAGCAGCCCAGTGAGGACAGGGGGAATCAATGAGCAGTTCTTC.

The rearrangement links TRBV25-1 to TRBJ1-2; 7 positions agree with TRBD1. This CDR3 is built from 13 residues. CDR1 and CDR2 (germline): MGHDK, SYGVNS. V lost 7 bases to trimming and J lost 7 bases; unmatched junction nucleotides: 9. CDR3 bases: TGTGCCAGCACCCGAGGACAGGAAAGTGGCTACACCTTC. It translates to CASTRGQESGYTF.

The chain combines TRBV6-6 with TRBJ1-3; D gene uncertain. Per germline, CDR1 MNHNY and CDR2 SVGAGI (reference sequence). Trimming took off 2 bases at V and 0 bases at J, with 8 bases between the two ends. The CDR3 totals 15 residues. The CDR3: CASSYGPSSGNTIYF. In nucleotides, the CDR3 is TGTGCCAGCAGTTACGGGCCATCCTCTGGAAACACCATATATTTT.

The chain links TRBV25-1 to TRBJ1-1, with D possibly TRBD1 on 5 matching bases. V lost 3 bases to trimming and J lost 8 bases, with 7 bases between them. The V gene's germline CDR1 is MGHDK and CDR2 SYGVNS. This CDR3 spans 11 amino acids. The CDR3 reads CASSDRAEAFF. CDR3 in DNA: TGTGCCAGCAGTGACAGGGCCGAAGCTTTCTTT.

The sample holds one count of this clone. The V and J genes are TRBV5-1 and TRBJ2-2; 12 bases align to TRBD2. The germline V gene has CDR1 SGHRS and CDR2 YFSETQ. This CDR3 region has 15 residues. After removal of 7 bases from V and 3 bases from J, the junction contained 4 bases not matched to a gene. CDR3 in amino acids: CASGRLAGDTGELFF. The CDR3 nucleotides are TGCGCCAGCGGGAGACTAGCGGGAGACACCGGGGAGCTGTTTTTT.

The chain is built from TRBV2 and TRBJ2-3; 10 positions match TRBD2. Losses at the gene ends were 2 bases for V and 2 bases for J; bases not matched to a gene: 4. The CDR3 spans 16 residues. Per the germline V gene, CDR1 is SNHLY and CDR2 is FYNNEI. CDR3 amino acids: CASSERAGGATDTQYF. The CDR3 DNA sequence: TGTGCCAGCAGTGAACGAGCGGGAGGGGCCACAGATACGCAGTATTTT. Supplemented by reference TRBV2 and TRBJ2-3, the full variable domain reads EPEVTQTPSHQVTQMGQEVILRCVPISNHLYFYWYRQILGQKVEFLVSFYNNEISEKSEIFDDQFSVERPDGSNFTLKIRSTKLEDSAMYFCASSERAGGATDTQYFGPGTRLTVL.

This clone has a single count. This sequence joins TRBV18 and TRBJ1-1, with 8 bases lining up with TRBD1. CDR1 KGHSH and CDR2 LQKENI come from the germline V gene. Trimming took 2 bases from V and 4 from J; bases not matched to a gene: 6. The CDR3 loop spans 15 amino acids. The CDR3 protein is CASSPWTGRGTEAFF. CDR3 bases: TGTGCCAGCTCACCATGGACAGGGCGGGGCACTGAAGCTTTCTTT. Drawing the rest from reference TRBV18 and TRBJ1-1, the complete variable domain is NAGVMQNPRHLVRRRGQEARLRCSPMKGHSHVYWYRQLPEEGLKFMVYLQKENIIDESGMPKERFSAEFPKEGPSILRIQQVVRGDSAAYFCASSPWTGRGTEAFFGQGTRLTVV.